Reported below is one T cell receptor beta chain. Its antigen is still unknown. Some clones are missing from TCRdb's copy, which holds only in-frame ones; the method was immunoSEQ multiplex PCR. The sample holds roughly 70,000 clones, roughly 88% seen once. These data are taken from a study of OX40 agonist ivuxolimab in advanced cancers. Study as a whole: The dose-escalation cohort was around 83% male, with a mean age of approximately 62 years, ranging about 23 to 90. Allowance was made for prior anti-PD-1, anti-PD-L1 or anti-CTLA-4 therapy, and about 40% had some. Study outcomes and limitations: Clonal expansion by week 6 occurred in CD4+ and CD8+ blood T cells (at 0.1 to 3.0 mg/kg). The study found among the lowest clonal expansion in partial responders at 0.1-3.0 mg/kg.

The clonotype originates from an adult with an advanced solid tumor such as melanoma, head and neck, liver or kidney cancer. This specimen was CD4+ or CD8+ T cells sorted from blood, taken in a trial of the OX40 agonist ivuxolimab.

The CDR3: CASSFTWSSYEQYF. The CDR3 DNA is TGTGCCAGCAGCTTTACGTGGAGCTCCTACGAGCAGTACTTC. The V and J genes are TRBV7-2 and TRBJ2-7; D is undetermined. The CDR3 totals 14 residues. CDR1 SGHTA and CDR2 FQGNSA come from the germline V gene. Trimming left V 3 bases short and J 0 bases short, with 9 bases between. Together with reference TRBV7-2 and TRBJ2-7, the CDR3 gives the full variable domain: GAGVSQSPSNKVTEKGKDVELRCDPISGHTALYWYRQSLGQGLEFLIYFQGNSAPDKSGLPSDRFSAERTGGSVSTLTIQRTQQEDSAVYLCASSFTWSSYEQYFGPGTRLTVT.